The rows below give T cell receptor beta chains drawn from one sample of a study of CD4 T cells in relation to SARS-CoV-2 and coronaviruses. Sequencing used immunoSEQ multiplex PCR; TCRdb keeps in-frame clones, though not all of them. Of around 56,000 clones in the sample, 70% to 90% are singletons; the top ten hold around 1.5%. The source material was memory CD4+ T cells from PBMCs. The receptors here all came from a human donor in good health. Both conserved end residues are part of each CDR3.

TRBJ2-5 13 TRBV19 CASSIDRQETQYF
TRBJ2-7 12 TRBV18 CASSSSGREQYF
TRBJ2-3 15 TRBV5-4 CASSTRVSGTDTQYF
TRBJ2-7 14 TRBV27 CASSARDITYEQYF
TRBJ1-5 12 TRBV28 CASTTPGGPQHF
TRBJ2-1 15 TRBV5-6 CASSPRFGLHNEQFF
TRBJ2-1 12 TRBV28 CASSLYPQSQFF
TRBJ1-1 15 TRBV5-1 CASSLGQGGNTEAFF
TRBJ2-5 16 TRBV24-1 CATSEQNRARGETQYF
TRBJ2-7 15 TRBV4-2 CASSQDRDPAYEQYF
TRBJ2-3 19 TRBV27 CASSLAASGRKIVTDTQYF
TRBJ2-1 17 TRBV4-1 CASSPIGRLAGANEQFF
TRBJ2-6 16 TRBV7-9 CASSSQTGAGANVLTF
TRBJ2-4 14 TRBV6-4 CASSEGLAKNIQYF
TRBJ2-5 14 TRBV3-1/TRBV3-2 CASSQMRRFETQYF
TRBJ1-6 13 TRBV5-1 CASSLDSDGKIHF
TRBJ1-6 14 TRBV19 CASTEDRGRSPLHF
TRBJ2-7 15 TRBV19 CASSIDTRGTYEQYF
TRBJ1-4 14 TRBV7-9 CASSLVGANEKLFF
TRBJ2-2 16 TRBV7-2 CASSRLPRQGGGELFF
TRBJ2-1 14 TRBV7-9 CASSSPAGYNEQFF
TRBJ1-2 15 TRBV27 CASSLSSGGPYGYTF
TRBJ2-5 14 TRBV11-2 CASSLVLATETQYF
TRBJ1-2 15 TRBV6-4 CASSDSIQGKKGYTF
TRBJ1-2 14 TRBV29-1 CSVFSGTGSYGYTF
TRBJ1-1 15 TRBV10-3 CAIRPTGGQNTEAFF
TRBJ2-5 14 TRBV20-1 CSASGGWQTETQYF
TRBJ2-7 14 TRBV11-2 CASSLGLDSYEQYF
TRBJ2-3 13 TRBV4-1 CASKPGGADTQYF
TRBJ2-7 15 TRBV3-1/TRBV3-2 CASSRLAGGVYEQYF
TRBJ2-3 15 TRBV18 CASSPDRGRRDTQYF
TRBJ2-5 13 TRBV2 CASSWGRQETQYF
TRBJ2-2 15 TRBV4-1 CASRESGTIPGELFF
TRBJ1-2 16 TRBV28 CASSLALANSNYGYTF
TRBJ1-2 11 TRBV19 CASSWPYGYTF
TRBJ2-2 16 TRBV30 CAWSGPSGITTGELFF
TRBJ2-7 15 TRBV9 CASSVATGAPYEQYF
TRBJ1-1 13 TRBV29-1 CSVHPGTPEGAFF
TRBJ2-1 16 TRBV21-1 CASSKGVAGAYNEQFF
TRBJ2-5 16 TRBV5-4 CASSSGTLLSQETQYF
TRBJ2-3 15 TRBV5-5 CASSFEREGHYTQYF
TRBJ2-1 14 TRBV28 CASALRLASTEQFF
TRBJ2-1 13 TRBV24-1 CATGGAGGNEQFF
TRBJ2-3 14 TRBV19 CASSVTGITDTQYF
TRBJ1-2 14 TRBV5-1 CASSLADTYYGYTF
TRBJ2-2 14 TRBV30 CAWSRDSGTGELFF
TRBJ2-7 13 TRBV12-3/TRBV12-4 CASSRVSPYEQYF
TRBJ1-2 14 TRBV24-1 CATSDLNRNYGYTF
TRBJ1-5 15 TRBV28 CASSSSGTGNQPQHF
TRBJ1-2 14 TRBV5-4 CASSLAGAGYGYTF
TRBJ2-1 17 TRBV9 CASSVDGSGRSYNEQFF
TRBJ2-1 18 TRBV19 CASSYRGLAGRDYNEQFF
TRBJ2-7 15 TRBV5-1 CASSLWGDSSYEQYF
TRBJ1-4 12 TRBV5-1 CASSAESGKLFF
TRBJ2-1 15 TRBV28 CASSLGGSSYNEQFF
TRBJ2-1 16 TRBV7-9 CASSPFRGSSYNEQFF
TRBJ2-5 12 TRBV28 CAAGEAQETQYF
TRBJ2-7 13 TRBV7-8 CASSYERTGGQYF
TRBJ2-2 19 TRBV5-4 CASSFLPLMARGTTGELFF
TRBJ2-5 13 TRBV29-1 CSVGGGRRETQYF